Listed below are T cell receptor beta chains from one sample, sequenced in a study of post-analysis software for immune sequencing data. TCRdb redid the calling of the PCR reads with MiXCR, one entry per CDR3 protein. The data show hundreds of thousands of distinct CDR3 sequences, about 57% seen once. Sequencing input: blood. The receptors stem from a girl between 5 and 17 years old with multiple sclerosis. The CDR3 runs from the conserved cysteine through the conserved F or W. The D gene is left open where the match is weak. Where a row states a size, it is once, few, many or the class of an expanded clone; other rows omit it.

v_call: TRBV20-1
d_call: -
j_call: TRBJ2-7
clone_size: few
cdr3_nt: TGCAGTGCTAGAGAACCGGACGACTCCTACGAGCAGTACTTC
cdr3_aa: CSAREPDDSYEQYF

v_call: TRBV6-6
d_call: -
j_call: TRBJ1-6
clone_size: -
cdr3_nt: TGTGCCAGCAGTTACTTCTTCCCAACCGATAATTCACCCCTCCACTTT
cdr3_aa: CASSYFFPTDNSPLHF

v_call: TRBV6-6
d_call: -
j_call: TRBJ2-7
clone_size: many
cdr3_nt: TGTGCCAGCAGTTACGGGGGTAGCGGTTTCTACGAGCAGTACTTC
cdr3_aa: CASSYGGSGFYEQYF

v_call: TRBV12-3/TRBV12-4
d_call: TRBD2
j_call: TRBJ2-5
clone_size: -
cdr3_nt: TGTGCCAGCAGGGGGACTAGCGGGAGACCGGGGGAGCAGTACTTC
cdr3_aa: CASRGTSGRPGEQYF

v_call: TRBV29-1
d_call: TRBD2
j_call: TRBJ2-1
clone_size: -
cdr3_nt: TGCAGCGTTAAGACCCCGGGAGGCTACAATGAGCAGTTCTTC
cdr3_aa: CSVKTPGGYNEQFF

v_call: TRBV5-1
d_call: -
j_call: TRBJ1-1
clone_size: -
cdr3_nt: TGCGCCAGCAGCTTGGGGGGAGGCCCAAACACTGAAGCTTTCTTT
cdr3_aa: CASSLGGGPNTEAFF

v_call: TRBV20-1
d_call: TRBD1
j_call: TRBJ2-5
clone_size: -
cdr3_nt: TGCAGTGCTAAAAATACAGGGGTGGAGACCCAGTACTTC
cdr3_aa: CSAKNTGVETQYF

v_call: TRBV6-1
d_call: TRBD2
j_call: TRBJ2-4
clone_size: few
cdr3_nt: TGTGCCAGCATTCGTCAAACCGGGACTAGGGGAAACATTCAGTACTTC
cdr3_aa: CASIRQTGTRGNIQYF

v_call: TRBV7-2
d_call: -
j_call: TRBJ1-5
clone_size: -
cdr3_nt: TGTGCCAGCAGGTTCAGGGGTGGCGGGAATCAGCCCCAGCATTTT
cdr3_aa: CASRFRGGGNQPQHF

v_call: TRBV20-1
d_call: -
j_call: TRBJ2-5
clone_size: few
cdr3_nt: TGCAGTGCTATCCTTCGCCTACCTGAGGAGACCCAGTACTTC
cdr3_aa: CSAILRLPEETQYF

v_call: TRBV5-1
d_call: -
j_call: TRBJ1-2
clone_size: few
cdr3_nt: TGCGCCAGCAGCCAACTACACGAGGGTGGCTACACCTTC
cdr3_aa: CASSQLHEGGYTF

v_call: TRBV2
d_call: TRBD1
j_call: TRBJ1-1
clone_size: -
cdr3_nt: TGTGCCAGCAGGGACAGGGGCGTGAACACTGAAGCTTTCTTT
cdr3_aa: CASRDRGVNTEAFF

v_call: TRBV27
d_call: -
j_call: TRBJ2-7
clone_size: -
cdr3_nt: TGTGCCAGCAGTTTACTCCAAGCGCGCGAGCAGTACTTC
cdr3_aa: CASSLLQAREQYF

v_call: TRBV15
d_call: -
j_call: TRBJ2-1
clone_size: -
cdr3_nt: TGTGCCACCGGAGCGGGTTCCTACAATGAGCAGTTCTTC
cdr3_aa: CATGAGSYNEQFF

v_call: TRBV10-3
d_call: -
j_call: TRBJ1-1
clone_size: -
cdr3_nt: TGTGCCATCAGTGCGGGCCGGCGGAACACTGAAGCTTTCTTT
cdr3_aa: CAISAGRRNTEAFF

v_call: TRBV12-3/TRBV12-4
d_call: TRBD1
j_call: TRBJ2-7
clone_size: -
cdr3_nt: TGTGCCAGCAGTTCCGGACAGGGAATTCGCAACGAGCAGTACTTC
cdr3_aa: CASSSGQGIRNEQYF

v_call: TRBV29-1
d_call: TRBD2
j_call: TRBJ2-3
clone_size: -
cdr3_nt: TGCAGCGTTGAGGGCGGACTAGCGGGAGGTTTGGGTACGCAGTATTTT
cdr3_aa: CSVEGGLAGGLGTQYF

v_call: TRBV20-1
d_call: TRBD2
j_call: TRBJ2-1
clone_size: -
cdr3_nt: TGCAGTGCTCCTTTAGCGGGGGGGCCAGCAAATGAGCAGTTCTTC
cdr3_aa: CSAPLAGGPANEQFF

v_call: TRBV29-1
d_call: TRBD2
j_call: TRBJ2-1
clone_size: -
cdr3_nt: TGCAGCGTTGTACTAGCGGGAGTCTACAATGAGCAGTTCTTC
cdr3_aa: CSVVLAGVYNEQFF

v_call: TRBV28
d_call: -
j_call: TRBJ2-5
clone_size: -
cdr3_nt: TGTGCCAGCAGTTTGGCGGGGGCCCTCTCCTACGGGCAGTACTTC
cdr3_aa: CASSLAGALSYGQYF

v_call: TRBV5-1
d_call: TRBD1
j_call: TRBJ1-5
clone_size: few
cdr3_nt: TGCGCCAGCAGCTTGATCAGGGGGCGATTGAGCAATCAGCCCCAGCATTTT
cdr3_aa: CASSLIRGRLSNQPQHF

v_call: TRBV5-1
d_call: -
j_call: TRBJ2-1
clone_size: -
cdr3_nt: TGCGCCAGCAGCTTGGAGACTTACAATGAGCAGTTCTTC
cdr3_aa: CASSLETYNEQFF

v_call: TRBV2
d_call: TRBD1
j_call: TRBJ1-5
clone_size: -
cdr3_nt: TGTGCCAGCAGTGTCCAGACAGGGAACAATCAGCCCCAGCATTTT
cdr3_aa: CASSVQTGNNQPQHF

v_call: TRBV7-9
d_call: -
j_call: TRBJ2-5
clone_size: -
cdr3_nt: TGTGCCAGCAGCTTAGCTAGTCTTACTTCAGAGACCCAGTACTTC
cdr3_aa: CASSLASLTSETQYF

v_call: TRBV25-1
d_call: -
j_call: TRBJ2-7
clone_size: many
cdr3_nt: TGTGCCAGCAGTGGGGGGTACGAGCAGTACTTC
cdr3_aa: CASSGGYEQYF

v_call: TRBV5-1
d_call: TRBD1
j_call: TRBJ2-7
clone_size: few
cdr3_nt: TGCGCCAGCAGCCCTTCTAGGGGGCTCTCCTACGAGCAGTACTTC
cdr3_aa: CASSPSRGLSYEQYF

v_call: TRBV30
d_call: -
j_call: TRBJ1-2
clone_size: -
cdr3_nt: TGTGCCTGGAGTATCAGCCAGGGGTATGGCTACACCTTC
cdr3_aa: CAWSISQGYGYTF

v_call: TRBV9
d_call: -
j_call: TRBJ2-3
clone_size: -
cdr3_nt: TGTGCCAGCAGCGTGACCCAACGGCAAGATACGCAGTATTTT
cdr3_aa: CASSVTQRQDTQYF

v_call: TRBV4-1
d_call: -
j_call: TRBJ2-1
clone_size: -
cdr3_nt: TGCGCCAGCAGCCACGGGATTGATAGGGGCATTACTCTCGGTGAGCAGTTCTTC
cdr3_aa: CASSHGIDRGITLGEQFF